Listed here are 32 T cell receptor beta chains from one sample, sequenced in a study of T cell responses to AZD1222 COVID-19 vaccine. Produced via immunoSEQ multiplex PCR; TCRdb's table is partial and in-frame only. Of about 82,000 clones listed, approximately 90% are singletons. Source: peripheral blood, taken 28 days after the second AZD1222 dose. Source of these receptors: an adult who received the AZD1222 COVID-19 vaccine.

The chain has TRBV6-2 or TRBV6-3 and TRBJ1-5; no clear D. The CDR3 has 14 amino acids. V gave up 2 bases and J gave up 0 bases, with 5 bases separating them. Germline values: CDR1 MNHEY, CDR2 SVGEGT. CDR3 in DNA: TGTGCCAGCAGTTACAAGCTTAGCAATCAGCCCCAGCATTTT. This codes for CASSYKLSNQPQHF.

The chain links TRBV3-1 (or the pseudogene TRBV3-2) to TRBJ2-5; D possibly corresponds to TRBD2 (6 bases). Per germline, CDR1 LGHDT and CDR2 YNNKEL (reference sequence). V lost 3 bases and J lost 3, with 14 bases in between. This CDR3 contains 15 residues. The chain's CDR3 is CASSHTGSRKETQYF. CDR3 in DNA: TGTGCCAGCAGCCACACCGGGAGCCGAAAAGAGACCCAGTACTTC.

The chain has TRBV5-1 and TRBJ1-1; TRBD1 matches at 10 bases. Trimming took 4 bases from V and 5 from J; bases not matched to a gene: 5. Germline V gives CDR1 SGHRS, CDR2 YFSETQ. CDR3 length equals 14 residues. The CDR3 spells CASSPRTGGTEAFF. The CDR3 DNA reads as TGCGCCAGCAGCCCCAGGACAGGGGGGACTGAAGCTTTCTTT.

The V gene is TRBV10-1, the J gene TRBJ1-2; no clear D. Germline V gives CDR1 WNHNN, CDR2 SYGVQD (reference sequence). Trimming stripped 2 bases from V and 4 bases from J, with 17 bases between. CDR3 length: 16 residues. This chain's CDR3 is CASSEVLDPAPYGYTF. CDR3 bases: TGCGCCAGCAGTGAGGTGTTGGACCCGGCCCCCTATGGCTACACCTTC.

This clone was detected once. The CDR3 here is CASSSGFQETQYF. The CDR3 region has the DNA TGTGCCAGCAGCTCCGGCTTCCAAGAGACCCAGTACTTC. V and J are TRBV7-3 and TRBJ2-5; D not certain. Trimming pared 4 bases from V and 1 base from J, leaving 7 bases between. The V gene's germline CDR1 is SGHTA and CDR2 FQGTGA. This CDR3 spans 13 amino acids.

This rearrangement joins TRBV4-1 to TRBJ2-6; TRBD1 is a possible D gene (5 bases). The V and J ends lost 3 bases and 4 bases respectively, with 16 bases between them. Germline values: CDR1 MGHRA, CDR2 YSYEKL. The CDR3 loop spans 17 amino acids. CDR3 amino acids: CASSHSSEGVGANVLTF. DNA for the CDR3: TGCGCCAGCAGCCACTCCTCAGAAGGGGTAGGGGCCAACGTCCTGACTTTC.

The rearrangement uses TRBV5-1 and TRBJ1-2; D is possibly TRBD1 (6 bases). V dropped 0 bases and J dropped 4 bases, with 13 bases sitting between them. This CDR3 is 15 amino acids long. Germline assignment: CDR1 SGHRS and CDR2 YFSETQ. DNA of the CDR3: TGCGCCAGCAGCTTGGTATCGGGGGACACCTATGGCTACACCTTC. This gives the protein CASSLVSGDTYGYTF.

The CDR3 bases are TGTGCCAGCAGCTCCCCCGGGGTACAATATGGCTACACCTTC. It translates to CASSSPGVQYGYTF. The genes are TRBV13 and TRBJ1-2; D gene unclear. The length of the CDR3 is 14 residues. Trimming pared 4 bases from V and 5 bases from J, leaving 14 bases between. CDR1 is PRHDT, CDR2 FYEKMQ, per germline (reference sequence). The full variable domain, its missing parts supplied by reference TRBV13 and TRBJ1-2, is AAGVIQSPRHLIKEKRETATLKCYPIPRHDTVYWYQQGPGQDPQFLISFYEKMQSDKGSIPDRFSAQQFSDYHSELNMSSLELGDSALYFCASSSPGVQYGYTFGSGTRLTVV.

This chain uses TRBV5-1 with TRBJ2-7, with 7 bases identical to TRBD2. CDR3 length equals 18 residues. Germline values: CDR1 SGHRS, CDR2 YFSETQ. J was trimmed by 0 bases and V by 2 bases; bases with no gene match: 14. The CDR3 nucleotides are TGCGCCAGCAGCTTAGGACCCTCGACGGGACTAAGCTCCTACGAGCAGTACTTC. Protein: CASSLGPSTGLSSYEQYF.

This chain links TRBV3-1 (or the pseudogene TRBV3-2) with TRBJ2-3, with 7 bases identical to TRBD1. V dropped 2 bases and J dropped 3; count of bases not matched to a gene: 8. This CDR3 spans 16 amino acids. Per the germline V gene, CDR1 is LGHDT and CDR2 is YNNKEL (reference sequence). The CDR3 DNA is TGTGCCAGCAGCCAACCGACAGGGTGTCTTACAGATACGCAGTATTTT. Its translation: CASSQPTGCLTDTQYF.

The chain is built from TRBV28 and TRBJ2-3; 10 nucleotides align to TRBD2. Per the germline V gene, CDR1 is MDHEN and CDR2 is SYDVKM. This CDR3 contains 14 residues. Unmatched junction bases numbered 4, after V lost 6 bases and J lost 4 bases. In DNA form, the CDR3 reads TGTGCCAGCAGCCTAGCGGGGGTTTCAGATACGCAGTATTTT. Translated: CASSLAGVSDTQYF.

This chain links TRBV28 with TRBJ2-1; either TRBD1 or TRBD2 may fit D (5 bases each). The V end was cut by 6 bases, the J end by 7 bases, with 10 bases between. CDR3 length: 12 residues. CDR1 and CDR2 (germline): MDHEN, SYDVKM. CDR3 residues: CASSLEGNEQFF. CDR3 DNA: TGTGCCAGCAGCTTAGAGGGGAATGAGCAGTTCTTC.

The table lists this clone with a count of one. The germline gene is not matched at one end of the junction; a read error may be the cause. The V and J genes are TRBV15 and TRBJ1-3, with 8 positions matching TRBD1. From germline, CDR1 is LNHNV and CDR2 YYDKDF (reference sequence). This CDR3 comprises 15 residues. This CDR3 is CATSRDRGTGNTIYF. The CDR3 DNA sequence: TGTGCCACCAGTAGAGACAGGGGAACGGGAAACACCATATATTTT.

This clone was picked up one time. This chain connects TRBV5-1 to TRBJ1-2, with a tentative D call TRBD1 (6 bases). V was trimmed by 0 bases and J by 5 bases, leaving 14 bases between them. This CDR3 is built from 15 residues. The germline V gene encodes CDR1 SGHRS and CDR2 YFSETQ. The DNA for the CDR3 is TGCGCCAGCAGCTTGGGTGAGGACAGCAAATATGGCTACACCTTC. Residues: CASSLGEDSKYGYTF.

This clone was detected only once. The chain carries TRBV4-3 and TRBJ2-4, with TRBD2 matching over 11 bases. Germline V gives CDR1 LGHNA, CDR2 YSLEER. V dropped 1 base and J dropped 3; count of bases not matched to a gene: 14. The CDR3 totals 20 residues. CDR3 bases: TGCGCCAGCAGCCAAGGCTTTTGGGCTAGCGGGGGGCGGGTCAAAAACATTCAGTACTTC. Amino acids: CASSQGFWASGGRVKNIQYF.

This rearrangement joins TRBV6-2 or TRBV6-3 to TRBJ2-5, with no clear D. The CDR3 runs 12 residues. With 5 bases removed from V and 5 bases from J, the gap between germline ends came to 9 bases. The germline gives CDR1 MNHEY, CDR2 SVGEGT. CDR3 sequence (DNA): TGTGCCAGCAGTCTTCGCGCGGAGACCCAGTACTTC. It specifies CASSLRAETQYF.

The V and J genes are TRBV7-3 and TRBJ2-7, with TRBD1 identical over 8 bases. The trim removed 1 base at V and 7 bases at J, leaving 6 bases unmatched. This CDR3 region has 14 residues. Germline CDR1 reads SGHTA; CDR2 reads FQGTGA. The CDR3 protein is CASSLNQGAQEQYF. For the CDR3, the DNA is TGTGCCAGCAGCTTAAACCAGGGGGCGCAAGAGCAGTACTTC.

This clone was detected once. This chain uses TRBV7-9 with TRBJ1-3; the match to TRBD1 covers 7 bases. V lost 5 bases to trimming and J lost 0 bases; unmatched junction nucleotides: 4. The CDR3 contains 15 residues. CDR1 is SEHNR, CDR2 FQNEAQ, per germline (reference sequence). CDR3 nucleotide sequence: TGTGCCAGCAGCCCGGGACAGAGCTCTGGAAACACCATATATTTT. Residues: CASSPGQSSGNTIYF.

This sequence joins TRBV4-3 and TRBJ2-5; TRBD1 agrees at 7 bases. Trimming removed 2 bases from V and 0 bases from J; junction bases left unmatched: 3. The CDR3 is made up of 15 amino acids. Germline V gives CDR1 LGHNA, CDR2 YSLEER. CDR3 protein: CASSQNRGDQETQYF. The CDR3 DNA follows: TGCGCCAGCAGCCAAAACAGGGGTGACCAAGAGACCCAGTACTTC.

The chain uses TRBV28 and TRBJ2-1; possibly TRBD2 for D (5 bases). The CDR3 runs 15 residues. V was cut by 7 bases and J by 8 bases, with 21 bases left in between. Looked up from germline, CDR1 is MDHEN and CDR2 is SYDVKM. For the CDR3, the DNA is TGTGCCAGCACCCCGGTCCTAGCCGGTCGGGATGAGCAGTTCTTC. This translates into CASTPVLAGRDEQFF.

The chain recombines TRBV2 with TRBJ1-4, with D maybe TRBD1 (5 bases). The CDR3 runs to 16 residues. In germline, CDR1 is SNHLY, CDR2 FYNNEI. V was trimmed by 3 bases and J by 2 bases, leaving 13 bases between them. CDR3 in DNA: TGTGCCAGCAGTGACCCCGCCGGGACCACTAATGAAAAACTGTTTTTT. It translates to CASSDPAGTTNEKLFF. Full variable domain (rest looked up from reference TRBV2 and TRBJ1-4): EPEVTQTPSHQVTQMGQEVILRCVPISNHLYFYWYRQILGQKVEFLVSFYNNEISEKSEIFDDQFSVERPDGSNFTLKIRSTKLEDSAMYFCASSDPAGTTNEKLFFGSGTQLSVL.

The rearrangement joins TRBV6-5 to TRBJ1-1; D uncertain. This CDR3 spans 13 amino acids. CDR1 and CDR2 from the germline V gene are MNHEY and SVGAGI. V was clipped by 7 bases and J by 3 bases, with 12 bases between them. Written as DNA, the CDR3 is TGTGCCAGCACCAAAGACACCTACACTGAAGCTTTCTTT. Protein sequence: CASTKDTYTEAFF.

V usage is TRBV6-5 and J usage is TRBJ2-6; 12 bases agree with TRBD1. With V trimmed by 10 bases and J by 4 bases, 5 bases remained unmatched. Germline-derived CDR1 and CDR2 are MNHEY and SVGAGI. The CDR3 extends over 15 amino acids. The chain's CDR3 is CAIGTGGSGANVLTF. The CDR3 nucleotides read TGTGCCATCGGGACAGGGGGCTCGGGGGCCAACGTCCTGACTTTC.

V usage is TRBV28 and J usage is TRBJ1-2; D gene unclear. The CDR3 spans 12 residues. Trimming removed 6 bases from V and 6 bases from J, with 11 bases in between. Germline V gives CDR1 MDHEN, CDR2 SYDVKM. The CDR3 sequence is CASSLPGHGYTF. The CDR3 region has the DNA TGTGCCAGCAGCCTCCCAGGCCATGGCTACACCTTC.

This clone was recorded only once. This sequence joins TRBV6-5 and TRBJ1-5, with TRBD1 as a possible D gene (5 bases). Germline V gives CDR1 MNHEY, CDR2 SVGAGI. This CDR3 contains 14 residues. V gave up 6 bases and J gave up 6 bases, with 15 bases separating them. CDR3 amino acids: CASSPDISPQPQHF. CDR3 DNA sequence: TGTGCCAGCAGCCCGGACATTTCTCCTCAGCCCCAGCATTTT.

In DNA form, the CDR3 reads TGTGCCAGCAGCGTAGAAGGGTGGGGCCCATACAATGAGCAGTTCTTC. Amino acids: CASSVEGWGPYNEQFF. This chain links TRBV9 with TRBJ2-1, with a weak D call TRBD1 (5 bases). The CDR3 is 16 amino acids. Trimming took off 0 bases at V and 4 bases at J, with 14 bases between the two ends. CDR1 and CDR2 (germline): SGDLS, YYNGEE.

The V gene is TRBV9, the J gene TRBJ2-3; D perhaps matches TRBD2 (6 bases). CDR1 and CDR2 (germline): SGDLS, YYNGEE. The CDR3 is 16 amino acids. Trimming removed 0 bases from V and 5 bases from J, with 16 bases in between. The CDR3 protein is CASSVETGVEGDTQYF. In DNA form, the CDR3 reads TGTGCCAGCAGCGTAGAAACCGGGGTGGAGGGAGATACGCAGTATTTT.

CDR3 loop: CASSLRGRREKLFF. CDR3 sequence (DNA): TGTGCCAGCAGTTTAAGGGGGCGTCGGGAAAAACTGTTTTTT. This chain joins TRBV28 and TRBJ1-4; TRBD1 agrees at 7 bases. The junction had 5 bases not matched to a gene; V was cut back by 2 bases and J by 8 bases. The CDR3 runs to 14 residues. Germline V lookup: CDR1 MDHEN, CDR2 SYDVKM. The full variable domain, its missing parts supplied by reference TRBV28 and TRBJ1-4, is DVKVTQSSRYLVKRTGEKVFLECVQDMDHENMFWYRQDPGLGLRLIYFSYDVKMKEKGDIPEGYSVSREKKERFSLILESASTNQTSMYLCASSLRGRREKLFFGSGTQLSVL.

This clone has just a few counts. The CDR3: CASRKATSIGETQYF. CDR3 DNA sequence: TGTGCCAGCAGAAAGGCCACTAGTATTGGGGAGACCCAGTACTTC. The chain combines TRBV2 with TRBJ2-5, with a possible D match to TRBD2 (5 bases). Looked up from germline, CDR1 is SNHLY and CDR2 is FYNNEI. Trimming pared 6 bases from V and 5 bases from J, leaving 19 bases between. The CDR3 contains 15 residues.

As regards this clone: Without the conserved terminal phenylalanine or tryptophan, this CDR3 likely stems from a read error. The DNA is left out, because the CDR3 cannot be placed on it with certainty; the CDR3 is given as TCRdb lists it. The chain recombines TRBV3-1 (or the pseudogene TRBV3-2) with TRBJ2-7. CDR1 and CDR2 from the germline V gene are LGHDT and YNNKEL (reference sequence). Counting both end residues, the CDR3 totals 11 amino acids. The CDR3 is CASSQERQRGA.

The chain carries TRBV6-5 and TRBJ1-1; 8 positions agree with TRBD1. V lost 1 base, J lost 4 bases, and 5 bases stayed unmatched. CDR3 length equals 15 residues. Germline V gene lookup returns CDR1 MNHEY and CDR2 SVGAGI. CDR3 DNA sequence: TGTGCCAGCAGTTACTTGCAGGGGGCGGGCACTGAAGCTTTCTTT. Translating it yields CASSYLQGAGTEAFF.

V gene TRBV19 combines with J gene TRBJ1-2; D is undetermined. The CDR3 runs 14 residues. CDR1 and CDR2 (germline): LNHDA, SQIVND (reference sequence). The ends were cut back, 3 bases at V and 4 bases at J, with 12 bases in the middle. The CDR3 DNA reads TGTGCCAGTAGTATCCGATTCGGGAGCTATGGCTACACCTTC. Translated, it gives CASSIRFGSYGYTF.